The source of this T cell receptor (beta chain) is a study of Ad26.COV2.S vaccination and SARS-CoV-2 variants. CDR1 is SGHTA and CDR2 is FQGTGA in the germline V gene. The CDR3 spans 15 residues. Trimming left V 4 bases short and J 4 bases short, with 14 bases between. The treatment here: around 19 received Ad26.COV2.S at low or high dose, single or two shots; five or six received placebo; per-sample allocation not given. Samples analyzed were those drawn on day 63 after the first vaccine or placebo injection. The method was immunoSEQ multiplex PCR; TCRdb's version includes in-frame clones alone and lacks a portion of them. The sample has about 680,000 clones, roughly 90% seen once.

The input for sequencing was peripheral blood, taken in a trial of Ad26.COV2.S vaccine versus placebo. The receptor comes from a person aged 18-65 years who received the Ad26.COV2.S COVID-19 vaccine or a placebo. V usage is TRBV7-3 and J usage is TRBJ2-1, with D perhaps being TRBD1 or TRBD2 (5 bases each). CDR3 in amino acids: CASSSGPVPYNEQFF. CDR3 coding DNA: TGTGCCAGCAGCTCGGGACCGGTACCTTACAATGAGCAGTTCTTC.